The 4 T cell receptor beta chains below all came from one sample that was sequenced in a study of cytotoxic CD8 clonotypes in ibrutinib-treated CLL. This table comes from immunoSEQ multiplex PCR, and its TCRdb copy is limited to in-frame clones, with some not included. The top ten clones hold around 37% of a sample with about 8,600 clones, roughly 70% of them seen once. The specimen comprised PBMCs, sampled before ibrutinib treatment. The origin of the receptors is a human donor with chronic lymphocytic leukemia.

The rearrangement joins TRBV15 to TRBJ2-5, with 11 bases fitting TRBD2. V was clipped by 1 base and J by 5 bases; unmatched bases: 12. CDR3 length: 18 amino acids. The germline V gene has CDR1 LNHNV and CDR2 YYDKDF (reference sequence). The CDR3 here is CATSRVQMASGRTETQYF. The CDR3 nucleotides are TGTGCCACCAGCAGAGTTCAGATGGCTAGCGGGAGGACGGAGACCCAGTACTTC.

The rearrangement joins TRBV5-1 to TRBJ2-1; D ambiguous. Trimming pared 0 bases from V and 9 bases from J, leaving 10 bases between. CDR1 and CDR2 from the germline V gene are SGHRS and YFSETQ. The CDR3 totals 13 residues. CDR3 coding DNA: TGCGCCAGCAGCTTGGACGACTGGTTTGAGCAGTTCTTC. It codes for CASSLDDWFEQFF.

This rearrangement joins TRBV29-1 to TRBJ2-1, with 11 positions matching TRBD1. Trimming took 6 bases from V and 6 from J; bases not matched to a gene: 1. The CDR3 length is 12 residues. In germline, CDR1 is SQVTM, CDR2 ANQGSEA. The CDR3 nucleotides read TGCAGCGTCGGGACAGGGGGCAATGAGCAGTTCTTC. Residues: CSVGTGGNEQFF.

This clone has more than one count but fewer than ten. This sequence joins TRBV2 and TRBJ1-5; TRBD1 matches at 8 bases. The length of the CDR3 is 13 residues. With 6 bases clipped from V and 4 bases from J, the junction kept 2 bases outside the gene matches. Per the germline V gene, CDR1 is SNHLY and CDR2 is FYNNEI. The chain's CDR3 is CASSRQGNQPQHF. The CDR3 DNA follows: TGTGCCAGCAGCCGACAGGGGAATCAGCCCCAGCATTTT.